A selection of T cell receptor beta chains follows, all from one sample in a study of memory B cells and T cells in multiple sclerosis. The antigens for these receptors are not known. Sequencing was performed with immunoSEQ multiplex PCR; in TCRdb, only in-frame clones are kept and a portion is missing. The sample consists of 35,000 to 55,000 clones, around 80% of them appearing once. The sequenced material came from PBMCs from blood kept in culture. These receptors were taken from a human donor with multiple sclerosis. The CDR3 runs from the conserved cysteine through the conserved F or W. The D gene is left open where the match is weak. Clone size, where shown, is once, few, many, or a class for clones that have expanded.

DNA: TGTGCCAGCAGCTTGTCAGGCTCCTACGAGCAGTACTTC; CDR3: CASSLSGSYEQYF; D: NA; J: TRBJ2-7; V: TRBV7-2; size: NA
DNA: TGCGCCAGCAGCCCCCAGGGTCATGGAACTGAAGCTTTCTTT; CDR3: CASSPQGHGTEAFF; D: NA; J: TRBJ1-1; V: TRBV5-1; size: NA
DNA: TGTGCCAGCAGAGAATCCGGGACGGCTCTTTACACTGAAGCTTTCTTT; CDR3: CASRESGTALYTEAFF; D: NA; J: TRBJ1-1; V: TRBV2; size: NA
DNA: TGTGCCAGCAGCGTAGGGGGGTACGCCTACGAGCAGTACTTC; CDR3: CASSVGGYAYEQYF; D: NA; J: TRBJ2-7; V: TRBV9; size: NA
DNA: TGTGCCAGCGGCTTATCCGGAAACACCATATATTTT; CDR3: CASGLSGNTIYF; D: NA; J: TRBJ1-3; V: TRBV11-2; size: NA
DNA: TGCGCCAGCAGCTTGGTCGCTCGGGCAGGAGATACGCAGTATTTT; CDR3: CASSLVARAGDTQYF; D: NA; J: TRBJ2-3; V: TRBV5-1; size: NA
DNA: TGTGCCAGCAGCAACTGCGATCTGGGGACAATGAACACTGAAGCTTTCTTT; CDR3: CASSNCDLGTMNTEAFF; D: NA; J: TRBJ1-1; V: TRBV21-1; size: NA
DNA: TGTGCCACCAGCAAAAGGACAGGGAAAAACACCATATATTTT; CDR3: CATSKRTGKNTIYF; D: TRBD1; J: TRBJ1-3; V: TRBV15; size: NA
DNA: TGTGCCAGCAGCTCCCGGGACAGGAATTCCTACGAGCAGTACTTC; CDR3: CASSSRDRNSYEQYF; D: TRBD1; J: TRBJ2-7; V: TRBV9; size: NA
DNA: TGTGCCAGTAGTATAGGGACGAGAGGGCAGGGCCCCTACAATGAGCAGTTCTTC; CDR3: CASSIGTRGQGPYNEQFF; D: NA; J: TRBJ2-1; V: TRBV19; size: NA
DNA: TGTGCCAGCAGCTCCCTCCCCACAGGGCGGAGGACTGAAGCTTTCTTT; CDR3: CASSSLPTGRRTEAFF; D: NA; J: TRBJ1-1; V: TRBV11-2; size: NA
DNA: TGTGCCAGCAGCTTAGCAGGGGGTGAGACCCAGTACTTC; CDR3: CASSLAGGETQYF; D: NA; J: TRBJ2-5; V: TRBV7-8; size: NA
DNA: TGTGCCAGCTCACCTGCAGTGGAGATGAACACTGAAGCTTTCTTT; CDR3: CASSPAVEMNTEAFF; D: NA; J: TRBJ1-1; V: TRBV18; size: NA
DNA: TGTGCCAGCAGCGGCACCGGGACAGGGAGCTCCTACGAGCAGTACTTC; CDR3: CASSGTGTGSSYEQYF; D: TRBD1; J: TRBJ2-7; V: TRBV5-4; size: NA
DNA: TGTGCCAGCACCCAGGGGGGGACGTATGGCTACACCTTC; CDR3: CASTQGGTYGYTF; D: TRBD1; J: TRBJ1-2; V: TRBV9; size: NA
DNA: TGTGCCAGCAGCTCCGATGGGACAGGGAATTCACCCCTCCACTTT; CDR3: CASSSDGTGNSPLHF; D: TRBD1; J: TRBJ1-6; V: TRBV5-4; size: few
DNA: TGTGCCAGCAGTGAGGGGTGGGCTAGCGGGTCCGGGGAGCTGTTTTTT; CDR3: CASSEGWASGSGELFF; D: TRBD2; J: TRBJ2-2; V: TRBV2; size: NA
DNA: TGTGCCAGCAGCTTGGAAGTATATGGGACTGAAGCTTTCTTT; CDR3: CASSLEVYGTEAFF; D: NA; J: TRBJ1-1; V: TRBV5-8; size: once